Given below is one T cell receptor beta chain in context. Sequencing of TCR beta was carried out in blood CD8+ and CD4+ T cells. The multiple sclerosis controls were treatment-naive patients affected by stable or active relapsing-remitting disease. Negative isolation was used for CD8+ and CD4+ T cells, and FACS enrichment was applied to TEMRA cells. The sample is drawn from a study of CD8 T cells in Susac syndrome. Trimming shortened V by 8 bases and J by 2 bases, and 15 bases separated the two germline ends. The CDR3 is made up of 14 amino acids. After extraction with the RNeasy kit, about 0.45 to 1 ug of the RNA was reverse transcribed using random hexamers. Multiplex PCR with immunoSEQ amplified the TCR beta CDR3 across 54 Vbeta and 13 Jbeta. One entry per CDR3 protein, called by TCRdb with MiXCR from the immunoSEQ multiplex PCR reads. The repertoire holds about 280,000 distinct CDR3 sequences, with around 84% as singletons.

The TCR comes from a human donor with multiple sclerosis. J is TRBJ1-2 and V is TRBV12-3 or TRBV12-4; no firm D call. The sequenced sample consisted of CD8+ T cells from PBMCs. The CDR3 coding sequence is TGTGCCAGCTGTTGTGAGAGGGAAAACTATGGCTACACCTTC. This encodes CASCCERENYGYTF.